This TCR beta chain emerged from a study of T-cell reconstitution after alpha-beta-depleted transplantation in children. Unique molecular identifiers were incorporated when the TCRbeta library was constructed. One entry per CDR3 protein results from TCRdb running MiXCR on the PCR reads. The table has around 530,000 distinct CDR3 sequences, around a third seen once. This clonotype was seen a few times. V was clipped by 7 bases and J by 7 bases; unmatched bases: 10. The CDR3 has 13 residues. CDR1 and CDR2 (germline): DFQATT, SNEGSKA (reference sequence). The chain is built from TRBV20-1 and TRBJ1-5; 7 nucleotides align to TRBD1. The TCR was taken from a human donor who donated a stem cell graft to a child with aplastic anemia. The sequencing used PBMCs from the stem cell graft donor, collected from the stem cell graft. In DNA form, the CDR3 reads TGCAGTGGTCGGCTCAGGGGGAAGCAGCCCCAGCATTTT. Translating it yields CSGRLRGKQPQHF.